This T cell receptor (beta chain) was captured by sequencing in a study of cytomegalovirus exposure and HLA in healthy donors. Study in general: Unique TCR beta sequences numbering about 100 million came from 150 million to 200 million T cells in an earlier analysis.

The donors gave bone marrow, and they were healthy. Study findings and constraints: The authors judged a highly shared variant cluster likely a sequencing artifact. A later analysis found most CMV-associated TCR beta chains apparently HLA-restricted.

On this clone: Its antigen is undetermined.

Both 60 Vbeta primers and 13 Jbeta primers went into the PCR. Assay used: immunoSEQ multiplex PCR; TCRdb lists only in-frame clones, some missing. The sample lists about 37,000 clones; around two thirds were seen once. The CDR3 extends over 13 amino acids. Germline lookup yields CDR1 SGHAT and CDR2 FQNNGV. With 4 bases clipped from V and 4 bases from J, the junction kept 1 base outside the gene matches. The chain links TRBV11-2 to TRBJ2-5; 9 nucleotides match TRBD1. The sequence derives from a man between 25 and 39 years old in good health and CMV-seronegative. The sequencing sample was made of PBMCs. The CDR3 reads CASSWDRVETQYF. The CDR3 nucleotides read TGTGCCAGCAGCTGGGACAGGGTAGAGACCCAGTACTTC. Combining the CDR3 with reference TRBV11-2 and TRBJ2-5 gives the whole variable domain EAGVAQSPRYKIIEKRQSVAFWCNPISGHATLYWYQQILGQGPKLLIQFQNNGVVDDSQLPKDRFSAERLKGVDSTLKIQPAKLEDSAVYLCASSWDRVETQYFGPGTRLLVL.